A selection of T cell receptor beta chains follows, all from one sample in a study of shared clonotypes between healthy human individuals. The protocol was immunoSEQ multiplex PCR, while the TCRdb copy is restricted to in-frame clones and leaves out a portion. In the table there are 1.5 million to 2.5 million clones, roughly 95% of which are singletons. Sequencing was performed on naive CD8+ T cells sorted from blood. The origin of the receptors is a man aged 18 to 30 in good health. Both conserved end residues are part of each CDR3. Fields, in order: V gene, CDR3 protein.

v_gene: TRBV27; CDR3aa: CASGPGLAPYEQYF
v_gene: TRBV2; CDR3aa: CASSRQAAIPGELFF
v_gene: TRBV27; CDR3aa: CAAGGPGNEQFF
v_gene: TRBV5-1; CDR3aa: CASSLRDSDTDTQYF
v_gene: TRBV27; CDR3aa: CASSFTGSGQPQHF
v_gene: TRBV27; CDR3aa: CASSTGLAGEVAYNEQFF
v_gene: TRBV18; CDR3aa: CASSYGETQYF
v_gene: TRBV7-8; CDR3aa: CASSQGPYEQYF
v_gene: TRBV27; CDR3aa: CASMKFYSNQPQHF
v_gene: TRBV30; CDR3aa: CAWRTGGIYGYTF
v_gene: TRBV27; CDR3aa: CASSIGTGAGDTEAFF
v_gene: TRBV9; CDR3aa: CASSPEGQMNTEAFF
v_gene: TRBV6-1; CDR3aa: CASSAWTGSTDTQYF
v_gene: TRBV2; CDR3aa: CASTKAGTENGYTF
v_gene: TRBV19; CDR3aa: CASTLTANYGYTF
v_gene: TRBV6-6; CDR3aa: CASRRDGARLDEKLFF
v_gene: TRBV2; CDR3aa: CASSDILGELFF
v_gene: TRBV4-1; CDR3aa: CASSQKIQENTEAFF
v_gene: TRBV27; CDR3aa: CASSLSRWGEEGGETQYF
v_gene: TRBV9; CDR3aa: CASSVGGNTIYF
v_gene: TRBV29-1; CDR3aa: CSGGQGGTEAFF
v_gene: TRBV7-9; CDR3aa: CASAPGTSAYEQYF
v_gene: TRBV5-1; CDR3aa: CASSFGLAYNEQFF
v_gene: TRBV4-1; CDR3aa: CASSQDRGTEQYF
v_gene: TRBV27; CDR3aa: CASSFVSGRVGDTQYF
v_gene: TRBV27; CDR3aa: CATSDSDSGNTIYF
v_gene: TRBV4-1; CDR3aa: CASSQDSTGQGTYNEQFF
v_gene: TRBV7-9; CDR3aa: CASSSSTGFGIYEQYF
v_gene: TRBV10-2; CDR3aa: CASQTAGNTEAFF
v_gene: TRBV9; CDR3aa: CASSVVERGGYEQFF
v_gene: TRBV7-9; CDR3aa: CASSLGFDFREQFF